The 19 T cell receptor beta chains given below trace back to one sample, sequenced in a study of blood T cell repertoires in COVID-19. Generated by immunoSEQ multiplex PCR, the TCRdb table keeps only in-frame clones and is missing some. The sample records almost 200,000 clones, 70% to 80% being singletons. The sample consisted of peripheral blood. The receptors stem from a woman in her forties with COVID-19, enrolled during active disease.

The V call is TRBV5-1, the J call TRBJ2-3; unclear D gene. From germline, CDR1 is SGHRS and CDR2 YFSETQ. The CDR3 consists of 15 residues. Trimming removed 1 base from V and 0 bases from J, with 9 bases in between. CDR3 amino acids: CASSLTEPSTDTQYF. In DNA, the CDR3 is TGCGCCAGCAGCTTGACAGAACCTAGCACAGATACGCAGTATTTT.

This chain uses TRBV10-1 with TRBJ1-3; D is unresolved. In germline, CDR1 is WNHNN, CDR2 SYGVQD (reference sequence). This CDR3 has 12 residues. Trimming pared 7 bases from V and 1 base from J, leaving 5 bases between. The chain's CDR3 is CASTGSGNTIYF. CDR3 nucleotide sequence: TGCGCCAGCACAGGTTCTGGAAACACCATATATTTT.

Here the CDR3 reads CASSQFGQGDQPQHF. CDR3 sequence (DNA): TGCGCCAGCAGCCAGTTCGGACAGGGAGACCAGCCCCAGCATTTT. This chain links TRBV4-1 with TRBJ1-5, with 8 bases aligning to TRBD1. J lost 7 bases, V lost 3 bases, and 8 bases had no gene match. CDR1 and CDR2 from the germline V gene are MGHRA and YSYEKL. This CDR3 contains 15 residues.

The genes are TRBV7-2 and TRBJ1-3, with D tentatively TRBD1 (6 bases). Germline V lookup: CDR1 SGHTA, CDR2 FQGNSA. Trimming removed 5 bases from V and 0 bases from J, with 11 bases in between. This CDR3 has 15 amino acids. The CDR3 nucleotides read TGTGCCAGCAGCCCGGGACACCTCTCTGGAAACACCATATATTTT. This codes for CASSPGHLSGNTIYF.

This rearrangement joins TRBV30 to TRBJ1-2; TRBD1 matches at 9 bases. Germline loops: CDR1 GTSNPN, CDR2 SVGIG (reference sequence). CDR3 length equals 14 residues. V was pared by 0 bases and J by 4 bases, with 3 bases of the junction left unmatched. This chain's CDR3 is CAWSVQGALYGYTF. The CDR3 DNA reads as TGTGCCTGGAGTGTACAGGGGGCTCTCTATGGCTACACCTTC.

V is TRBV7-2 and J is TRBJ2-3; TRBD2 agrees at 11 bases. The V and J ends lost 1 base and 0 bases, in that order; junction bases with no gene match: 3. CDR1 is SGHTA and CDR2 is FQGNSA in the germline V gene. CDR3 length equals 17 residues. The chain's CDR3 is CASSLGLAGTSTDTQYF. The CDR3 DNA reads as TGTGCCAGCAGCTTAGGACTAGCGGGGACTAGCACAGATACGCAGTATTTT. Combining the CDR3 with reference TRBV7-2 and TRBJ2-3 gives the whole variable domain GAGVSQSPSNKVTEKGKDVELRCDPISGHTALYWYRQSLGQGLEFLIYFQGNSAPDKSGLPSDRFSAERTGGSVSTLTIQRTQQEDSAVYLCASSLGLAGTSTDTQYFGPGTRLTVL.

The chain couples TRBV7-2 to TRBJ1-3; the D is unclear. CDR1 and CDR2 (germline): SGHTA, FQGNSA. The germline V and J ends were trimmed by 1 base and 0 bases, with 10 bases remaining between them. This CDR3 has 16 residues. The CDR3 DNA sequence: TGTGCCAGCAGCTTAGGGCTCCTTGACTCTGGAAACACCATATATTTT. Its translation is CASSLGLLDSGNTIYF.

This clone was recorded once. The chain couples TRBV6-5 to TRBJ1-2; unclear D gene. The CDR3 covers 12 residues. Trimming removed 6 bases from V and 4 bases from J, with 9 bases in between. Germline CDR1 and CDR2: MNHEY and SVGAGI. The CDR3, as DNA: TGTGCCAGCAGAAAACAGCCCTATGGCTACACCTTC. It yields the protein CASRKQPYGYTF.

The J gene is TRBJ1-5, the V gene TRBV7-8; the match to TRBD1 covers 11 bases. J was trimmed by 5 bases and V by 5 bases; bases with no gene match: 8. CDR1 is SGHVS and CDR2 is FQNEAQ in the germline V gene. The CDR3 is 16 residues long. DNA for the CDR3: TGTGCCAGCAGCCCCCGGACAGGGGGCTCCTATCAGCCCCAGCATTTT. This sequence encodes CASSPRTGGSYQPQHF.

About this clone: A junction boundary mismatches the germline segment, possibly from a read error. The rearrangement joins TRBV2 to TRBJ1-2, with D uncertain. The germline gives CDR1 SNHLY, CDR2 FYNNEI. This CDR3 spans 12 amino acids. The DNA for the CDR3 is TGTGCCAGCAGTGAAGCGCTCCTCCTTCGGAGCTTC. As protein: CASSEALLLRSF.

This chain links TRBV7-2 with TRBJ2-7, with TRBD1 matching 8 bases. The CDR3 is 14 residues long. The germline gives CDR1 SGHTA, CDR2 FQGNSA. The V gene end was trimmed by 2 bases and the J gene end by 4 bases; junction bases not matched to a gene: 4. This chain's CDR3 is CASSLSQGAYEQYF. CDR3 DNA sequence: TGTGCCAGCAGCTTAAGTCAGGGGGCATACGAGCAGTACTTC. The complete variable domain, with remaining parts taken from reference TRBV7-2 and TRBJ2-7, reads GAGVSQSPSNKVTEKGKDVELRCDPISGHTALYWYRQSLGQGLEFLIYFQGNSAPDKSGLPSDRFSAERTGGSVSTLTIQRTQQEDSAVYLCASSLSQGAYEQYFGPGTRLTVT.

The rearrangement links TRBV11-2 to TRBJ2-7; 13 bases match TRBD2. Trimming at V came to 5 bases and at J to 2 bases, leaving 3 bases not matched to a gene. The CDR3 loop spans 15 amino acids. Per the germline V gene, CDR1 is SGHAT and CDR2 is FQNNGV. CDR3 region: CASSLTSGGAYEQYF. CDR3 DNA sequence: TGTGCCAGCAGCCTTACTAGCGGGGGGGCCTACGAGCAGTACTTC.

This chain connects TRBV27 to TRBJ2-2, with a tentative D call TRBD2 (6 bases). The CDR3 contains 17 residues. Germline V gives CDR1 MNHEY, CDR2 SMNVEV (reference sequence). The V end was cut by 5 bases, the J end by 6 bases, with 22 bases between. The CDR3 loop reads CASSLRPTSRFAGELFF. CDR3 DNA sequence: TGTGCCAGCAGTCTCCGCCCGACTAGTAGGTTCGCCGGGGAGCTGTTTTTT.

The chain employs TRBV19 and TRBJ1-1, with D maybe TRBD1 (6 bases). Germline V gene lookup returns CDR1 LNHDA and CDR2 SQIVND (reference sequence). Trimming pared 6 bases from V and 1 base from J, leaving 9 bases between. There are 13 residues in the CDR3. CDR3 DNA sequence: TGTGCCAGTAGCATACAGGGGAACACTGAAGCTTTCTTT. Its protein is CASSIQGNTEAFF.

The chain joins TRBV30 to TRBJ2-2; 8 bases fit TRBD2. The length of the CDR3 is 15 residues. Germline-derived CDR1 and CDR2 are GTSNPN and SVGIG (reference sequence). V lost 2 bases, J lost 4 bases, and 6 bases stayed unmatched. CDR3 DNA: TGTGCCTGGAGTCCTCTAGCGGGCAGCACCGGGGAGCTGTTTTTT. It specifies CAWSPLAGSTGELFF.

The chain has TRBV2 and TRBJ1-5, with a tentative D call TRBD1 (5 bases). V shed 5 bases and J shed 0 bases, with 11 bases lying between them. Per the germline V gene, CDR1 is SNHLY and CDR2 is FYNNEI. This CDR3 comprises 15 residues. The DNA of the CDR3 is TGTGCCAGCAGTTCTCAGGGTTATAGCAATCAGCCCCAGCATTTT. It encodes CASSSQGYSNQPQHF.

The rearrangement uses TRBV10-3 and TRBJ2-2; TRBD1 aligns across 9 bases. This CDR3 contains 19 residues. The V gene end was trimmed by 0 bases and the J gene end by 4 bases; junction bases not matched to a gene: 12. Per the germline V gene, CDR1 is ENHRY and CDR2 is SYGVKD. In DNA, the CDR3 is TGTGCCATCAGTGAGTCGGGTGGCGTTGGACAGGGGACCACCGGGGAGCTGTTTTTT. Translating gives CAISESGGVGQGTTGELFF.

The chain recombines TRBV6-6 with TRBJ1-6; D is possibly TRBD1 (5 bases). This CDR3 is built from 13 residues. Germline lookup yields CDR1 MNHNY and CDR2 SVGAGI (reference sequence). Trimming stripped 6 bases from V and 6 bases from J, with 9 bases between. The CDR3 loop is CASSRVFNSPLHF. The CDR3 nucleotides read TGTGCCAGCAGCAGGGTTTTTAATTCACCCCTCCACTTT.

The chain employs TRBV5-1 and TRBJ2-2, with 8 bases aligning to TRBD1. The CDR3 length is 14 residues. V dropped 6 bases and J dropped 5; count of bases not matched to a gene: 6. Germline CDR1 and CDR2: SGHRS and YFSETQ. This CDR3 is CASTPGQETGELFF. In DNA form, the CDR3 reads TGCGCCAGCACCCCGGGACAGGAGACCGGGGAGCTGTTTTTT.